Below are 11 T cell receptor beta chains sequenced from a single sample in a study of shared clonotypes between healthy human individuals. Assay used: immunoSEQ multiplex PCR; TCRdb lists only in-frame clones, some missing. The sample holds about 2.4 million clones; more than 85% are singletons and the top ten take 0.35% to 0.45%. What was sequenced was naive CD4+ T cells from PBMCs. Subset in this sample: CD45RA+ positively selected. These receptor sequences come from a man between 18 and 29 years old in good health. Some clones in this sample may be carry-over from other donors' samples.

The chain couples TRBV9 to TRBJ1-3; no clear D. Germline-derived CDR1 and CDR2 are SGDLS and YYNGEE. This CDR3 has 16 residues. Trimming removed 2 bases at V and 4 bases at J, with 16 bases between. DNA for the CDR3: TGTGCCAGCAGCGTTGGACGGAGAGACATAGGAAACACCATATATTTT. It is translated as CASSVGRRDIGNTIYF.

This clone has more than one count but fewer than ten. The same CDR3 can be traced to other DNA sequences in this sample. CDR3 region: CSVGRGNTEAFF. The CDR3 DNA follows: TGCAGCGTTGGTCGTGGGAACACTGAAGCTTTCTTT. The V gene is TRBV29-1, the J gene TRBJ1-1, with unresolved D. Trimming took off 4 bases at V and 1 base at J, with 7 bases between the two ends. The CDR3 is made up of 12 amino acids. The germline V gene encodes CDR1 SQVTM and CDR2 ANQGSEA. Filled out from reference TRBV29-1 and TRBJ1-1, the complete variable domain reads SAVISQKPSRDICQRGTSLTIQCQVDSQVTMMFWYRQQPGQSLTLIATANQGSEATYESGFVIDKFPISRPNLTFSTLTVSNMSPEDSSIYLCSVGRGNTEAFFGQGTRLTVV.

This clone came up once. The chain is built from TRBV2 and TRBJ2-7, with 8 positions matching TRBD1. With V trimmed by 7 bases and J by 5 bases, 13 bases remained unmatched. The CDR3 is 15 amino acids. Per the germline V gene, CDR1 is SNHLY and CDR2 is FYNNEI. CDR3 region: CASKLRTGRSNEQYF. CDR3 in DNA: TGTGCCAGCAAACTTCGGACAGGGCGATCTAACGAGCAGTACTTC.

The rearrangement links TRBV25-1 to TRBJ1-5; unclear D gene. Per germline, CDR1 MGHDK and CDR2 SYGVNS. V was trimmed by 2 bases and J by 4 bases, leaving 6 bases between them. The CDR3 loop spans 13 amino acids. The chain's CDR3 is CASSEEENQPQHF. The CDR3 region has the DNA TGTGCCAGCAGTGAAGAGGAGAATCAGCCCCAGCATTTT.

For this clone: The same CDR3 can be traced to other DNA sequences in this sample. The chain carries TRBV12-5 and TRBJ1-1; D unclear. Germline V gene data show CDR1 as LGHNT and CDR2 as FRNRAP. This CDR3 region has 12 residues. V was pared by 0 bases and J by 3 bases, with 2 bases between. Written as DNA, the CDR3 is TGTGCTAGTGGTTTGGTAGACACTGAAGCTTTCTTT. As protein: CASGLVDTEAFF.

The V and J genes are TRBV19 and TRBJ1-5, with a tentative D call TRBD1 (5 bases). Per the germline V gene, CDR1 is LNHDA and CDR2 is SQIVND (reference sequence). The V end lost 1 base, the J end lost 7 bases, and 11 bases lay between the germline ends. The CDR3 covers 14 residues. CDR3 bases: TGTGCCAGTAGTATAGGGACTGGGGGACAGCCCCAGCATTTT. Protein sequence: CASSIGTGGQPQHF.

The chain uses TRBV15 and TRBJ1-2; 7 bases fit TRBD1. The CDR3 spans 14 residues. V trimming: 3 bases; J trimming: 5 bases; junction bases outside the gene matches: 6. Germline values: CDR1 LNHNV, CDR2 YYDKDF (reference sequence). CDR3 in amino acids: CATSRGQGGYGYTF. The CDR3 DNA is TGTGCCACCAGCAGGGGCCAGGGGGGGTATGGCTACACCTTC.

This clone has only a few counts. The chain employs TRBV7-9 and TRBJ1-5, with D perhaps matching TRBD1 (6 bases). Germline CDR1 is SEHNR and CDR2 is FQNEAQ (reference sequence). This CDR3 contains 15 residues. Deletions cut 3 bases from V and 5 bases from J, with 14 bases between. The CDR3 nucleotides read TGTGCCAGCAGCTTGGGTGGGACATTTGATCAGCCCCAGCATTTT. This translates into CASSLGGTFDQPQHF.

The V and J genes are TRBV29-1 and TRBJ1-3; no clear D gene. CDR1 is SQVTM, CDR2 ANQGSEA, per germline. The CDR3 spans 11 residues. Trimming cost V 4 bases and J 4 bases, with 5 bases left between them. As DNA, the CDR3 is TGCAGCGTTGCGGGGGGAAACACCATATATTTT. It specifies CSVAGGNTIYF.

V usage is TRBV14 and J usage is TRBJ2-2, with a possible D match to TRBD2 (5 bases). The germline gives CDR1 SGHDN, CDR2 FVKESK. The V end lost 4 bases, the J end lost 1 base, and 13 bases lay between the germline ends. This CDR3 contains 16 residues. CDR3 in DNA: TGTGCCAGCAGCCTAAGTCAGCGGAAGAACACCGGGGAGCTGTTTTTT. Its translation is CASSLSQRKNTGELFF.

The chain couples TRBV29-1 to TRBJ2-3, with TRBD1 identical over 9 bases. Germline CDR1 reads SQVTM; CDR2 reads ANQGSEA. This CDR3 is 16 amino acids long. The V and J ends lost 5 bases and 2 bases, in that order; junction bases with no gene match: 11. CDR3 residues: CSVTLAGTGTTDTQYF. Here the CDR3 DNA reads TGCAGCGTTACCCTAGCCGGGACAGGGACCACAGATACGCAGTATTTT.